This TCR beta chain was obtained from a study of cytomegalovirus exposure and HLA in healthy donors. PCR primers comprised 60 Vbeta and 13 Jbeta primers. Only in-frame clones appear in the TCRdb table, and some are missing; sequencing was by immunoSEQ multiplex PCR. The table lists roughly 130,000 clones, 80% of them singletons, with 1% in the top ten. Germline loops: CDR1 MDHEN, CDR2 SYDVKM. The V gene lost 7 bases and the J gene lost 5 bases, with 23 bases spanning the gap. This CDR3 is built from 16 residues. This receptor was taken from a man aged 40-49 years in good health and CMV-seronegative. The specimen sequenced was PBMCs. The V call is TRBV28, the J call TRBJ2-5; D unresolved. The CDR3 bases are TGTGCCAGCACCCCCAAGCTCCACCGGTTGGGCGAGACCCAGTACTTC. This sequence encodes CASTPKLHRLGETQYF. Drawing the rest from reference TRBV28 and TRBJ2-5, the complete variable domain is DVKVTQSSRYLVKRTGEKVFLECVQDMDHENMFWYRQDPGLGLRLIYFSYDVKMKEKGDIPEGYSVSREKKERFSLILESASTNQTSMYLCASTPKLHRLGETQYFGPGTRLLVL.